The 24 T cell receptor beta chains listed next were all sequenced from one sample in a study of T-cell memory formation after mild COVID-19. TCRdb itself ran the 5' RACE reads through MiXCR, one entry per CDR3 protein. The data hold hundreds of thousands of distinct CDR3 sequences, with roughly 20% observed a single time. Sequenced material: PBMCs or a T cell subset sorted from them (not recorded which). These receptors were obtained from an adult woman who had mild COVID-19 (a few samples of this study predate the infection). Cell type and time point are not known.

This clonotype was detected only a few times. As DNA, the CDR3 is TGTGCCAGCAGCAAAGCTGGGCTAGGCAATCAGCCCCAGCATTTT. This gives the protein CASSKAGLGNQPQHF. The chain links TRBV21-1 to TRBJ1-5. TRBV21-1 is flagged as a pseudogene. The CDR3 has 15 residues.

The sample holds a few counts of this clonotype. The V call is TRBV5-1, the J call TRBJ2-2; TRBD2 aligns across 9 bases. The CDR3 runs to 15 residues. Germline CDR1 and CDR2: SGHRS and YFSETQ. J gave up 3 bases and V 5 bases, and 5 bases lay outside the gene matches. The CDR3 DNA follows: TGCGCCAGCAGGAACTCTAGCGGGGACACCGGGGAGCTGTTTTTT. Its translation: CASRNSSGDTGELFF.

V gene TRBV5-1 combines with J gene TRBJ2-3, with 8 bases fitting TRBD2. CDR1 and CDR2 from the germline V gene are SGHRS and YFSETQ. The V segment lost 4 bases and the J segment 4 bases; nucleotides outside the gene matches: 11. The CDR3 runs to 16 residues. In DNA form, the CDR3 reads TGCGCCAGCAGCGCGGGGGGCAGTACTAGCGCAGATACGCAGTATTTT. It is translated as CASSAGGSTSADTQYF.

The table lists this clonotype with a few counts. The V call is TRBV6-5, the J call TRBJ2-1; no definite D call. Per germline, CDR1 MNHEY and CDR2 SVGAGI. V lost 8 bases and J 6 bases, leaving 20 bases between the germline ends. The CDR3 sequence is 15 residues long. The CDR3 protein is CASRSGSTQSNEQFF. The CDR3, as DNA: TGTGCCAGCCGATCCGGGTCTACCCAATCCAATGAGCAGTTCTTC.

The CDR3 DNA reads TGCGCCAGCAGCCGGAGGGGACAGGGTCATCTTAGCACAGATACGCAGTATTTT. It codes for CASSRRGQGHLSTDTQYF. This rearrangement joins TRBV5-1 to TRBJ2-3, with 9 bases identical to TRBD1. In germline, CDR1 is SGHRS, CDR2 YFSETQ. V lost 4 bases to trimming and J lost 0 bases; unmatched junction nucleotides: 12. The CDR3 is made up of 18 amino acids.

This clonotype was found a few times. The J gene is TRBJ1-1, the V gene TRBV5-1; D is undetermined. CDR1 and CDR2 (germline): SGHRS, YFSETQ. V lost 0 bases, J lost 5 bases, and 11 bases lay in between. The CDR3 is 14 residues long. This CDR3 is CASSLAAGKTEAFF. Written as DNA, the CDR3 is TGCGCCAGCAGCTTGGCCGCAGGAAAAACTGAAGCTTTCTTT.

In this sample, this clonotype turned up a few times. This chain connects TRBV6-2 or TRBV6-3 to TRBJ2-1; tentatively, D is TRBD2 (6 bases). The CDR3 sequence is 15 residues long. The V end was cut by 4 bases, the J end by 4 bases, with 14 bases between. CDR1 and CDR2 from the germline V gene are MNHEY and SVGEGT. DNA of the CDR3: TGTGCCAGCAGTTTCGCGGGATCGGTATACAATGAGCAGTTCTTC. Its translation is CASSFAGSVYNEQFF.

This clonotype was observed a few times. V usage is TRBV5-1 and J usage is TRBJ1-5; 8 bases are shared with TRBD1. The J segment lost 1 base and the V segment lost 4 bases, leaving 4 bases of the junction unmatched. The CDR3 runs to 15 residues. Looked up from germline, CDR1 is SGHRS and CDR2 is YFSETQ. The CDR3 protein is CASSLTGASNQPQHF. The CDR3 DNA reads as TGCGCCAGCAGCCTGACAGGGGCCAGCAATCAGCCCCAGCATTTT.

This clonotype has only a few counts. The chain recombines TRBV30 with TRBJ2-3; 7 bases line up with TRBD1. Germline CDR1 GTSNPN, CDR2 SVGIG (reference sequence). The CDR3 has 12 residues. The V segment lost 7 bases and the J segment 3 bases; nucleotides outside the gene matches: 4. CDR3 coding DNA: TGTGCCTCTGAACAGGGGACAGATACGCAGTATTTT. Amino acid sequence: CASEQGTDTQYF.

This clonotype was detected a few times. V and J are TRBV30 and TRBJ2-5, with D possibly being TRBD1 (5 bases). CDR3 length: 16 amino acids. Germline V CDR1 and CDR2: GTSNPN, SVGIG (reference sequence). With 0 bases removed from V and 1 base from J, the gap between germline ends came to 15 bases. CDR3 in DNA: TGTGCCTGGAGTGTAGGGGCTAGGATTTCCCAAGAGACCCAGTACTTC. It is translated as CAWSVGARISQETQYF.

DNA of the CDR3: TGTGCCAGCAGCCATCCCGGGACGACCTACGAGCAGTACTTC. Protein: CASSHPGTTYEQYF. The rearrangement links TRBV5-6 to TRBJ2-7; D is perhaps TRBD1 or TRBD2 (5 bases each). Germline lookup yields CDR1 SGHDT and CDR2 YYEEEE. V lost 4 bases and J 2 bases, leaving 13 bases between the germline ends. CDR3 size: 14 residues.

This clonotype was detected only a few times. The J gene is TRBJ2-7, the V gene TRBV12-3 or TRBV12-4; D call uncertain. The V gene lost 3 bases and the J gene lost 6 bases, with 6 bases spanning the gap. The CDR3 is made up of 11 amino acids. This chain's CDR3 is CASSFAGEQYF. CDR3 nucleotides: TGTGCCAGCAGTTTTGCAGGCGAGCAGTACTTC.

This chain links TRBV6-5 with TRBJ2-2; possible D gene TRBD1, 5 bases. CDR3 length: 15 amino acids. CDR1 and CDR2 from the germline V gene are MNHEY and SVGAGI. Trimming left V 2 bases short and J 4 bases short, with 11 bases between. The CDR3 region is CASSYPGSGTGELFF. The CDR3 region has the DNA TGTGCCAGCAGTTACCCAGGGTCGGGCACCGGGGAGCTGTTTTTT.

The chain couples TRBV12-3 or TRBV12-4 to TRBJ1-3; perhaps TRBD1 as D (5 bases). This CDR3 has 15 residues. Trimming cost V 7 bases and J 3 bases, with 16 bases left between them. The CDR3 spells CASNPGTSRGNTIYF. CDR3 coding DNA: TGTGCCAGCAACCCCGGGACTTCCCGTGGAAACACCATATATTTT.

This sequence joins TRBV3-1 and TRBJ1-1, with TRBD1 identical over 8 bases. The CDR3 extends over 12 amino acids. J gave up 9 bases and V 2 bases, and 2 bases lay outside the gene matches. From germline, CDR1 is LGHDT and CDR2 YNNKEL (reference sequence). The CDR3 coding sequence is TGTGCCAGCAGCCAACGGACAGGGCAAGCTTTCTTT. Protein: CASSQRTGQAFF.

The chain combines TRBV18 with TRBJ1-1, with 9 bases lining up with TRBD1. Germline V gene data show CDR1 as KGHSH and CDR2 as LQKENI. Germline trimming cut 2 bases from V and 0 bases from J; bases unmatched to any gene: 4. CDR3 length: 16 amino acids. The CDR3 DNA reads as TGTGCCAGCTCACCAAGGACAGGGGCGTTGAACACTGAAGCTTTCTTT. Translating gives CASSPRTGALNTEAFF.

V is TRBV7-9 and J is TRBJ2-7; D uncertain. Germline V gene sequence: CDR1 SEHNR, CDR2 FQNEAQ (reference sequence). This CDR3 contains 15 residues. With 5 bases removed from V and 3 bases from J, the gap between germline ends came to 17 bases. This CDR3 reads CASSPALVVNYEQYF. Here the CDR3 DNA reads TGTGCCAGCAGCCCTGCCTTGGTAGTCAACTACGAGCAGTACTTC. Full variable domain (rest looked up from reference TRBV7-9 and TRBJ2-7): DTGVSQNPRHKITKRGQNVTFRCDPISEHNRLYWYRQTLGQGPEFLTYFQNEAQLEKSRLLSDRFSAERPKGSFSTLEIQRTEQGDSAMYLCASSPALVVNYEQYFGPGTRLTVT.

This clonotype showed up just a few times. This chain joins TRBV20-1 and TRBJ2-5; D remains unclear. Trimming took off 1 base at V and 5 bases at J, with 17 bases between the two ends. This CDR3 region has 15 residues. Germline CDR1 and CDR2: DFQATT and SNEGSKA (reference sequence). The CDR3 region is CSARAQLREVETQYF. The CDR3 DNA reads TGCAGTGCTAGAGCCCAACTCCGCGAGGTGGAGACCCAGTACTTC.

The chain recombines TRBV9 with TRBJ2-7, with TRBD2 as a possible D gene (6 bases). V was clipped by 3 bases and J by 6 bases, with 16 bases between them. Germline V CDR1 and CDR2: SGDLS, YYNGEE. The CDR3 loop spans 14 amino acids. The CDR3 region is CASSAYSQGGEQYF. CDR3 in DNA: TGTGCCAGCAGCGCATACTCCCAGGGAGGCGAGCAGTACTTC.

This clonotype turned up a few times. CDR3 sequence reads: CATSRVRGQTMTNYGYTF. As DNA, the CDR3 is TGTGCCACCAGCAGAGTTCGAGGACAGACCATGACTAACTATGGCTACACCTTC. The chain links TRBV15 to TRBJ1-2; D perhaps matches TRBD1 (6 bases). This CDR3 contains 18 residues. The germline V gene has CDR1 LNHNV and CDR2 YYDKDF (reference sequence). V lost 1 base to trimming and J lost 0 bases, with 18 bases between them. The entire variable domain, with the rest obtained from reference TRBV15 and TRBJ1-2, is as follows: DAMVIQNPRYQVTQFGKPVTLSCSQTLNHNVMYWYQQKSSQAPKLLFHYYDKDFNNEADTPDNFQSRRPNTSFCFLDIRSPGLGDTAMYLCATSRVRGQTMTNYGYTFGSGTRLTVV.

This clonotype has ten or more counts. This chain connects TRBV5-4 to TRBJ2-1, with 11 bases identical to TRBD2. CDR1 is SGHNT and CDR2 is YYREEE in the germline V gene (reference sequence). With V trimmed by 2 bases and J by 4 bases, 2 bases remained unmatched. The CDR3 extends over 15 amino acids. The CDR3 DNA reads as TGTGCCAGCAGCTTCGGGACTAGCGGATACAATGAGCAGTTCTTC. It translates to CASSFGTSGYNEQFF.

J is TRBJ2-7 and V is TRBV3-1; D gene unclear. V was cut by 4 bases and J by 7 bases, with 8 bases left in between. The CDR3 is 11 residues long. Germline V gives CDR1 LGHDT, CDR2 YNNKEL (reference sequence). The CDR3 sequence is CASSRSLEQYF. The CDR3 region has the DNA TGTGCCAGCAGCCGATCCTTGGAGCAGTACTTC.

The V call is TRBV4-1, the J call TRBJ2-5; D gene uncertain. The CDR3 is made up of 15 amino acids. Trimming pared 3 bases from V and 3 bases from J, leaving 14 bases between. The V gene's germline CDR1 is MGHRA and CDR2 YSYEKL. The CDR3 DNA follows: TGCGCCAGCAGCCATTTTACCAGTCATGAAGAGACCCAGTACTTC. This codes for CASSHFTSHEETQYF.

Remarks on this clonotype: No conserved phenylalanine or tryptophan ends this CDR3, so it is likely a read error. This chain joins TRBV5-1 and TRBJ1-2; 8 nucleotides match TRBD1. CDR1 is SGHRS, CDR2 YFSETQ, per germline. This CDR3 has 14 residues. The V segment lost 8 bases and the J segment 0 bases; nucleotides outside the gene matches: 6. CDR3 sequence: CARNLDRANYGYTL. In nucleotides, the CDR3 is TGCGCCAGGAACCTGGACAGGGCTAACTATGGCTACACCTTA.